This entry lists 20 T cell receptor beta chains sequenced from one sample in a study of T cells after yellow fever vaccination. TCRdb fed the 5' RACE reads into MiXCR, producing one record per CDR3 protein. The data contain some 300,000 distinct CDR3 sequences, 7.5% to 9% of them singletons. This sample comprised CD4+ T cells sorted from PBMCs, obtained 5 days after the yellow fever booster vaccination. The receptors here all came from a man between 18 and 35 years old who received the YFV17D yellow fever vaccine.

This clonotype came up many times. The CDR3 reads CASSVSGGADYGYTF. CDR3 coding DNA: TGTGCCAGCAGTGTATCAGGGGGCGCCGACTATGGCTACACCTTC. The chain joins TRBV6-5 to TRBJ1-2; 8 bases match TRBD1. With V trimmed by 5 bases and J by 3 bases, 8 bases remained unmatched. Germline CDR1 MNHEY, CDR2 SVGAGI. This CDR3 contains 15 residues.

This clonotype was seen a handful of times. V is TRBV12-3 or TRBV12-4 and J is TRBJ1-1, with D possibly being TRBD1 (6 bases). V lost 7 bases and J lost 4, with 13 bases in between. This CDR3 is built from 13 residues. The DNA for the CDR3 is TGTGCCAGCACCAGGGGAGCGGGCACTGAAGCTTTCTTT. It yields the protein CASTRGAGTEAFF.

In its sample, this clonotype was seen a few times. V gene TRBV5-1 combines with J gene TRBJ1-2, with a tentative D call TRBD1 (5 bases). This CDR3 has 14 amino acids. The V gene lost 4 bases and the J gene lost 7 bases, with 17 bases spanning the gap. Germline V gene data show CDR1 as SGHRS and CDR2 as YFSETQ. DNA of the CDR3: TGCGCCAGCAGCGGAACACCAGGGAGAAGTGGCTACACCTTC. Protein sequence: CASSGTPGRSGYTF.

This clonotype has just a few counts. The rearrangement uses TRBV18 and TRBJ1-2; D is unclear. V was clipped by 4 bases and J by 6 bases, with 12 bases between them. Germline CDR1 KGHSH, CDR2 LQKENI. The length of the CDR3 is 13 residues. CDR3 amino acids: CASSQSLWDGYTF. For the CDR3, the DNA is TGTGCCAGCTCACAAAGTCTTTGGGATGGCTACACCTTC.

This clonotype was seen a few times. The chain uses TRBV6-2 or TRBV6-3 and TRBJ2-5, with D perhaps matching TRBD1 (5 bases). CDR1 and CDR2 from the germline V gene are MNHEY and SVGEGT. The CDR3 covers 14 residues. V lost 11 bases and J lost 3, with 19 bases in between. In DNA form, the CDR3 reads TGTGCCTCTCAGCCAGGGCAAGACGAAGAGACCCAGTACTTC. Translated, it gives CASQPGQDEETQYF.

The chain links TRBV20-1 to TRBJ2-1, with D possibly TRBD2 on 6 matching bases. The CDR3 is made up of 14 amino acids. Germline CDR1 is DFQATT and CDR2 is SNEGSKA (reference sequence). Trimming left V 1 base short and J 0 bases short, with 7 bases between. The CDR3 is CSARVGSSYNEQFF. The DNA for the CDR3 is TGCAGTGCTAGAGTCGGGAGCTCCTACAATGAGCAGTTCTTC.

This clonotype was counted at least ten times. The CDR3 loop reads CASSYSYNYEKLFF. The CDR3 DNA follows: TGTGCCAGCAGTTACTCGTACAACTACGAAAAACTGTTTTTT. The rearrangement joins TRBV6-5 to TRBJ1-4; D call uncertain. V was clipped by 0 bases and J by 8 bases, with 10 bases between them. Germline assignment: CDR1 MNHEY and CDR2 SVGAGI. This CDR3 is built from 14 residues.

The chain carries TRBV20-1 and TRBJ2-7; 13 bases map to TRBD2. The CDR3 runs 14 residues. The V and J ends lost 4 bases and 3 bases, in that order; junction bases with no gene match: 3. The germline V gene has CDR1 DFQATT and CDR2 SNEGSKA (reference sequence). CDR3 in amino acids: CSATRTSGSYEQYV. CDR3 in DNA: TGCAGTGCTACCAGGACTAGCGGGAGCTACGAGCAGTACGTC.

The table lists this clonotype with a few counts. The genes are TRBV20-1 and TRBJ2-7; 8 bases agree with TRBD2. Germline assignment: CDR1 DFQATT and CDR2 SNEGSKA (reference sequence). V lost 3 bases, J lost 3 bases, and 10 bases stayed unmatched. This CDR3 comprises 15 residues. Written as DNA, the CDR3 is TGCAGTGCTAGCGCTTTTAGCGGGGAGGGCTACGAGCAGTACGTC. This encodes CSASAFSGEGYEQYV.

The chain employs TRBV6-2 or TRBV6-3 and TRBJ2-7; 11 bases are a match to TRBD1. The CDR3 loop spans 13 amino acids. Germline V gives CDR1 MNHEY, CDR2 SVGEGT. Trimming cost V 6 bases and J 3 bases; bases outside gene matches: 1. CDR3 sequence: CASRGTGGYEQYF. The CDR3 coding sequence is TGTGCCAGCAGAGGGACAGGGGGCTACGAGCAGTACTTC.

This clonotype was seen only a few times. The chain uses TRBV5-6 and TRBJ1-2; 8 nucleotides align to TRBD1. This CDR3 spans 13 amino acids. V dropped 3 bases and J dropped 7; count of bases not matched to a gene: 5. From germline, CDR1 is SGHDT and CDR2 YYEEEE. The CDR3 region is CASSSPDRAGYTF. CDR3 DNA sequence: TGTGCCAGCAGCTCGCCGGACAGGGCTGGCTACACCTTC.

The gene calls are TRBV7-8 and TRBJ1-2, with a possible D match to TRBD1 (6 bases). Germline loops: CDR1 SGHVS, CDR2 FQNEAQ. The CDR3 is 15 residues long. The V end was cut by 4 bases, the J end by 4 bases, with 16 bases between. CDR3 nucleotides: TGTGCCAGCAGCTACGAATTGGTCAGGGGCTATGGCTACACCTTC. Amino acids: CASSYELVRGYGYTF.

This clonotype has just a few counts. The V gene is TRBV6-5, the J gene TRBJ1-2; a weak D match, TRBD1 (6 bases). V was shortened by 2 bases and J by 10 bases, with 20 bases between the two germline ends. Germline CDR1 MNHEY, CDR2 SVGAGI. This CDR3 spans 15 amino acids. The CDR3 bases are TGTGCCAGCAGTTACATCCGGACAGTAGGGCTCTCCTACACCTTC. Translation gives CASSYIRTVGLSYTF.

The chain joins TRBV18 to TRBJ1-4; D perhaps matches TRBD1 (5 bases). From germline, CDR1 is KGHSH and CDR2 LQKENI. Deletions cut 8 bases from V and 5 bases from J, with 12 bases between. The CDR3 loop spans 13 amino acids. CDR3 amino acids: CASRRDENEKLFF. The DNA of the CDR3 is TGTGCCAGCCGCAGGGATGAGAATGAAAAACTGTTTTTT.

The V gene is TRBV4-3, the J gene TRBJ1-5; no reliable D call. The CDR3 extends over 13 amino acids. The germline CDR1 and CDR2 sequences are LGHNA and YSLEER. The V end was cut by 0 bases, the J end by 6 bases, with 6 bases between. Written as DNA, the CDR3 is TGCGCCAGCAGCCAAGATCGGCGTCAGCCCCAGCATTTT. Translating gives CASSQDRRQPQHF.

This clonotype was observed a few times. The chain carries TRBV5-1 and TRBJ2-5; TRBD1 is a possible D gene (6 bases). Trimming took 0 bases from V and 1 from J, leaving 10 bases between them. The V gene's germline CDR1 is SGHRS and CDR2 YFSETQ. The CDR3 totals 15 residues. The CDR3 DNA reads TGCGCCAGCAGCTTGGCACTGGACAGCCAAGAGACCCAGTACTTC. It yields the protein CASSLALDSQETQYF.

This clonotype was detected only a few times. V usage is TRBV7-9 and J usage is TRBJ1-4, with a tentative D call TRBD1 (5 bases). This CDR3 region has 13 residues. CDR1 is SEHNR and CDR2 is FQNEAQ in the germline V gene (reference sequence). Trimming left V 3 bases short and J 8 bases short, with 10 bases between. CDR3 nucleotides: TGTGCCAGCAGCTTGGGGCCGGGCGAAAAACTGTTTTTT. It translates to CASSLGPGEKLFF.

This chain connects TRBV5-1 to TRBJ2-5; 11 positions match TRBD2. The CDR3 runs 15 residues. V lost 0 bases, J lost 3 bases, and 1 base stayed unmatched. The germline CDR1 and CDR2 sequences are SGHRS and YFSETQ. CDR3 DNA: TGCGCCAGCAGCTTGGTTAGCGGGGGGGAAGAGACCCAGTACTTC. Amino acids: CASSLVSGGEETQYF. The whole variable domain, remainder taken from reference TRBV5-1 and TRBJ2-5, is KAGVTQTPRYLIKTRGQQVTLSCSPISGHRSVSWYQQTPGQGLQFLFEYFSETQRNKGNFPGRFSGRQFSNSRSEMNVSTLELGDSALYLCASSLVSGGEETQYFGPGTRLLVL.

This clonotype showed up just a few times. CDR3 nucleotides: TGTGCCATCATGGGACAGGGGTACAACACCATATATTTT. As protein: CAIMGQGYNTIYF. The chain combines TRBV10-3 with TRBJ1-3; 10 nucleotides align to TRBD1. Trimming removed 7 bases from V and 7 bases from J; junction bases left unmatched: 4. CDR3 length: 13 amino acids. Looked up from germline, CDR1 is ENHRY and CDR2 is SYGVKD.

This clonotype was counted only a few times. The chain employs TRBV7-2 and TRBJ2-3; possible D gene TRBD1, 6 bases. V was cut by 3 bases and J by 7 bases, with 17 bases left in between. Per the germline V gene, CDR1 is SGHTA and CDR2 is FQGNSA. This CDR3 comprises 15 residues. The DNA for the CDR3 is TGTGCCAGCAGCTTTGGCCGATCCAGGGGTCATACGCAGTATTTT. Its translation: CASSFGRSRGHTQYF.